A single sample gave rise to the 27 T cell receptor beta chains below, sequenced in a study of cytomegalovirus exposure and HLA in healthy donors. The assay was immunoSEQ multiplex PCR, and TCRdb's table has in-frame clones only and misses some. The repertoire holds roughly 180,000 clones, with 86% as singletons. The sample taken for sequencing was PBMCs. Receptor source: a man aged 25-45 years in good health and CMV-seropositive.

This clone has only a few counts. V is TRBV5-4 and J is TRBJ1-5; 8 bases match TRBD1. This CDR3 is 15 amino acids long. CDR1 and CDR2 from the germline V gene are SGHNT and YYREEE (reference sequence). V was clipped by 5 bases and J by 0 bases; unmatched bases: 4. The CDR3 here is CASRPDRGSNQPQHF. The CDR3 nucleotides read TGTGCCAGCAGGCCCGACAGGGGTAGCAATCAGCCCCAGCATTTT.

The CDR3 spells CASSQAYSGIRNEQFF. CDR3 nucleotides: TGTGCCAGCAGCCAAGCCTATAGCGGGATTCGGAATGAGCAGTTCTTC. The rearrangement uses TRBV11-2 and TRBJ2-1; 8 bases are a match to TRBD2. This CDR3 is built from 16 residues. Per the germline V gene, CDR1 is SGHAT and CDR2 is FQNNGV. Trimming at V came to 5 bases and at J to 7 bases, leaving 13 bases not matched to a gene.

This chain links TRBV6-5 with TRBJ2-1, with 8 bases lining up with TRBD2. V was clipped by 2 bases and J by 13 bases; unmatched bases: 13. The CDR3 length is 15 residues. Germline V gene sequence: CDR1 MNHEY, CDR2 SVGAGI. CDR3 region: CASSYIPGGPLLQFF. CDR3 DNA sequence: TGTGCCAGCAGTTACATTCCGGGAGGGCCCCTACTACAGTTCTTC.

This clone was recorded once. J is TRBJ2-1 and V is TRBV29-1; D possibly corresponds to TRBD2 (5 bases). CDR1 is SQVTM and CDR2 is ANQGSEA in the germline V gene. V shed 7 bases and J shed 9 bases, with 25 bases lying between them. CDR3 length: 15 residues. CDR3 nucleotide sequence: TGCAGCGCCACTAGGGCCCTCCCAGTACCCGTTGAGCAGTTCTTC. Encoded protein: CSATRALPVPVEQFF.

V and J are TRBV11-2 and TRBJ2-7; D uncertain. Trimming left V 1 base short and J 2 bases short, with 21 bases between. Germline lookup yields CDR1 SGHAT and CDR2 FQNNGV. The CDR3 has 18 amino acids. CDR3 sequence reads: CASSLVLVSPDRTYEQYF. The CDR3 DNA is TGTGCCAGCAGCTTAGTTTTGGTTTCGCCGGATCGTACCTACGAGCAGTACTTC.

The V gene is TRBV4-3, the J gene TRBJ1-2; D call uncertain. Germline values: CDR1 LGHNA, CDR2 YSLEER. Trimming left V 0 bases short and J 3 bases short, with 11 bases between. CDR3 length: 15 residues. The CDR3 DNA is TGCGCCAGCAGCCAAGATCTAGGATCCTACTATGGCTACACCTTC. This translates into CASSQDLGSYYGYTF.

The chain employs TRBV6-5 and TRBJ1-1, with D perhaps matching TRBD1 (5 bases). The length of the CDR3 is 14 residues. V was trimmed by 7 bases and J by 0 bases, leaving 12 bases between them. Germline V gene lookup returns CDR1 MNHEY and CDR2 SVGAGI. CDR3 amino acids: CASTDQGMNTEAFF. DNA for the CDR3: TGTGCCAGCACCGACCAGGGCATGAACACTGAAGCTTTCTTT.

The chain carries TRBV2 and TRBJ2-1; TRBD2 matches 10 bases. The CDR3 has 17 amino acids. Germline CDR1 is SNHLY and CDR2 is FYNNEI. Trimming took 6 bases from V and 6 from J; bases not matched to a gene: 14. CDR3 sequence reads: CASRDTTGTSDINEQFF. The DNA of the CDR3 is TGTGCCAGCAGGGACACCACCGGGACTAGCGACATCAATGAGCAGTTCTTC.

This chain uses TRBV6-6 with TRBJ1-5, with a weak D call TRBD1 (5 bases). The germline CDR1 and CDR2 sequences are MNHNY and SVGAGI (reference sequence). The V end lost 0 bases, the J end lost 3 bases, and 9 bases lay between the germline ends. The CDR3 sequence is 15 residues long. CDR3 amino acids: CASSYSGVPNQPQHF. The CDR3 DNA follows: TGTGCCAGCAGTTACTCGGGGGTACCCAATCAGCCCCAGCATTTT.

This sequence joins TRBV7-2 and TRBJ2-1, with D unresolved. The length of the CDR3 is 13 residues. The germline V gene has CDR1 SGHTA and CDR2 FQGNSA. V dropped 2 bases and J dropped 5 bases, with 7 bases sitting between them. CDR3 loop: CASSLRWDNEQFF. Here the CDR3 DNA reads TGTGCCAGCAGCTTACGCTGGGACAATGAGCAGTTCTTC.

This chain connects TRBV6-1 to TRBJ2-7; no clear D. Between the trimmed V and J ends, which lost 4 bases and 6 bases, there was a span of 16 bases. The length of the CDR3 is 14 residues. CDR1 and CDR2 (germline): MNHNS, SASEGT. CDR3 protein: CASSAFSTPTEQYF. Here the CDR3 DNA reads TGTGCCAGCAGTGCCTTTTCGACTCCAACCGAGCAGTACTTC.

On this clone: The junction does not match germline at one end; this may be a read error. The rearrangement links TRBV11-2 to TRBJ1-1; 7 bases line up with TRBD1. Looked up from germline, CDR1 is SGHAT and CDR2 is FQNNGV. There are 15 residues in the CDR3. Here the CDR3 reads CASSVSTGTNSEAFF. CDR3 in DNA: TGTGCCAGCAGCGTATCGACAGGGACCAACAGTGAAGCTTTCTTT.

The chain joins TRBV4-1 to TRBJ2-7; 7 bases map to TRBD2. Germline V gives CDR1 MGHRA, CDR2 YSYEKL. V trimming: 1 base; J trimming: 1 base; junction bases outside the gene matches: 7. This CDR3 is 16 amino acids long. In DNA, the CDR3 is TGCGCCAGCAGCCAAGGGCAGGGAGGGGTATCCTACGAGCAGTACTTC. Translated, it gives CASSQGQGGVSYEQYF.

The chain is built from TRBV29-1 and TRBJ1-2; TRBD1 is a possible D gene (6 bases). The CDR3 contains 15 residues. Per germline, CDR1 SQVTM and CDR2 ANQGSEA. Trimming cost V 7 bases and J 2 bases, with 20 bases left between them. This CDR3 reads CSALLGQQRNYGYTF. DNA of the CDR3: TGCAGCGCACTGCTCGGACAGCAAAGGAACTATGGCTACACCTTC.

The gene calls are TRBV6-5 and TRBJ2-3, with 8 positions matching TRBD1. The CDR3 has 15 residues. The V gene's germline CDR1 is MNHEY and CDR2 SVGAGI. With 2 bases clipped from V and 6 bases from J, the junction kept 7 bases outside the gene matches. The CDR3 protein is CASSYPGQGRDTQYF. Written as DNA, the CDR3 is TGTGCCAGCAGTTACCCCGGACAGGGAAGGGATACGCAGTATTTT.

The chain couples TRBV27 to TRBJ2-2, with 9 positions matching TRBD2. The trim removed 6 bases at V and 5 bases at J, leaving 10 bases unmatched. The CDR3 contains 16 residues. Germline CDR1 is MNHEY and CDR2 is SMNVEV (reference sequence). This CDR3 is CASRVGGGAGTGELFF. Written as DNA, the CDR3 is TGTGCCAGCAGGGTAGGCGGGGGGGCAGGGACCGGGGAGCTGTTTTTT.

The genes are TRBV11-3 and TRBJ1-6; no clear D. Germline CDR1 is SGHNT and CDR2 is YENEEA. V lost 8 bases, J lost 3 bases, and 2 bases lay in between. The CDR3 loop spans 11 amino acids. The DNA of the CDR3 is TGTGCCAGCGGCTATAATTCACCCCTCCACTTT. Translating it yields CASGYNSPLHF. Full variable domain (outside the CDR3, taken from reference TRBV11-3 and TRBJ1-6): EAGVVQSPRYKIIEKKQPVAFWCNPISGHNTLYWYLQNLGQGPELLIRYENEEAVDDSQLPKDRFSAERLKGVDSTLKIQPAELGDSAVYLCASGYNSPLHFGNGTRLTVT.

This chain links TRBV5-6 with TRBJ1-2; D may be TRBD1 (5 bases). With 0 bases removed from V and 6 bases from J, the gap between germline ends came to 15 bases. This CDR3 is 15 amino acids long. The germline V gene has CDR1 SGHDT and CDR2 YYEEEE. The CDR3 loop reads CASSLADARGDGYTF. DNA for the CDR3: TGTGCCAGCAGCTTGGCGGACGCCCGAGGGGATGGCTACACCTTC.

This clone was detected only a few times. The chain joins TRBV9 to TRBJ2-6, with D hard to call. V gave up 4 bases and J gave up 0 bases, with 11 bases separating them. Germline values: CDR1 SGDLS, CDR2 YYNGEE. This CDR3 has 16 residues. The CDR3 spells CASSPREVSGANVLTF. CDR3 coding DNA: TGTGCCAGCAGCCCTAGGGAAGTCTCTGGGGCCAACGTCCTGACTTTC.

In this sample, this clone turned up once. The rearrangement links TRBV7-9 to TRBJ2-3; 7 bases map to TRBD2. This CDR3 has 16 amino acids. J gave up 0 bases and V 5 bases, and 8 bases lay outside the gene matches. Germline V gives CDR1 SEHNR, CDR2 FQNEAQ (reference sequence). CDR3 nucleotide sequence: TGTGCCAGCAGCCACGGGGACTACCAAAGCACAGATACGCAGTATTTT. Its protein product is CASSHGDYQSTDTQYF. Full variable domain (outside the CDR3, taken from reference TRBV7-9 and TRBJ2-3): DTGVSQNPRHKITKRGQNVTFRCDPISEHNRLYWYRQTLGQGPEFLTYFQNEAQLEKSRLLSDRFSAERPKGSFSTLEIQRTEQGDSAMYLCASSHGDYQSTDTQYFGPGTRLTVL.

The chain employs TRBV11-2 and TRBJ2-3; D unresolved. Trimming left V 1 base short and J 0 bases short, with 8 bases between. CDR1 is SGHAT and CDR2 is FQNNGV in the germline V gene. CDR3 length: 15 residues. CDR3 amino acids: CASSLVQTSTDTQYF. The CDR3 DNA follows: TGTGCCAGCAGCTTAGTTCAGACTAGCACAGATACGCAGTATTTT.

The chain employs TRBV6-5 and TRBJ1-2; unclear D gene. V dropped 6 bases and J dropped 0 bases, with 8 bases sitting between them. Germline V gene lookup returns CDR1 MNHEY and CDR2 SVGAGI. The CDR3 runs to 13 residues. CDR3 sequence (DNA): TGTGCCAGCAGGGATACAGCTAACTATGGCTACACCTTC. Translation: CASRDTANYGYTF.

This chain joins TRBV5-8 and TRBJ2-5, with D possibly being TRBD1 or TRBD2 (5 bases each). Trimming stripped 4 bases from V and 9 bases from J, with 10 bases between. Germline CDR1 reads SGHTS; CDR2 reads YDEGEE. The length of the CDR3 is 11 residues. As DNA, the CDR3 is TGTGCCAGCAGCCGAGGGGTCGCCCAGTACTTC. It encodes CASSRGVAQYF.

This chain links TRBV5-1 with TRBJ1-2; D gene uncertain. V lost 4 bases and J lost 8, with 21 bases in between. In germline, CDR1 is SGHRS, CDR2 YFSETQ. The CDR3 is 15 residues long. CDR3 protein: CASSPTPVGIEGYTF. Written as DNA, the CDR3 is TGCGCCAGCAGCCCAACACCAGTGGGGATTGAAGGCTACACCTTC.

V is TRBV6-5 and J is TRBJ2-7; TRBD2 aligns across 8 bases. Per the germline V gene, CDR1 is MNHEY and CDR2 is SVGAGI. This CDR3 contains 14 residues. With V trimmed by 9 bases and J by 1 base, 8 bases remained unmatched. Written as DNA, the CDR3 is TGTGCCAGTTCCGGGATAGCGGGATCCTACGAGCAGTACTTC. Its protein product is CASSGIAGSYEQYF.

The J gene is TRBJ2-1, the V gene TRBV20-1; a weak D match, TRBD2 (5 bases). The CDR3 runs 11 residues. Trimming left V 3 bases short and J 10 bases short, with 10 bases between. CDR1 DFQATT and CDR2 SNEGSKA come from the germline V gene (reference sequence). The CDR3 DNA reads TGCAGTGCTAGCGGGCGGAGGGAGCAGTTCTTC. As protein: CSASGRREQFF.

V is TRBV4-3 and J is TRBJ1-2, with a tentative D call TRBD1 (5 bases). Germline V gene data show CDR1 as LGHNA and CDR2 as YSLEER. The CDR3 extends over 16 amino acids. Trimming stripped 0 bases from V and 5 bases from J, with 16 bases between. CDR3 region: CASSQDLQGQVYGYTF. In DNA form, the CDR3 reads TGCGCCAGCAGCCAAGATCTTCAGGGCCAAGTATATGGCTACACCTTC.